The 24 T cell receptor beta chains given below trace back to one sample, sequenced in a study of CD8+CD57+ T cells in acquired aplastic anemia. It was patients with CD8+CD57+ cell expansion by flow cytometry who were chosen for sequencing. Genomic DNA acted as the template from which TCR beta VDJ combination and CDR3 sequence profiling were carried out. MiXCR was run by TCRdb on the reads, yielding one entry per CDR3 protein. There are under 250,000 distinct CDR3 sequences in the sample; roughly half occur only once, and 7.8% lies in the top ten. The sample comprised sorted CD4+, CD8+, or CD8+CD57+ T cells (not recorded which) from PBMCs. Receptors were obtained from a human donor with aplastic anemia.

This clonotype came up a few times. The CDR3 nucleotides read TGTGCCAGCAGTTACGCGGGACCGGACAATTACAATGAGCAGTTCTTC. Its translation is CASSYAGPDNYNEQFF. The chain combines TRBV6-6 with TRBJ2-1, with D maybe TRBD2 (6 bases). Germline V gene sequence: CDR1 MNHNY, CDR2 SVGAGI (reference sequence). The V end lost 2 bases, the J end lost 4 bases, and 15 bases lay between the germline ends. This CDR3 contains 16 residues.

The V and J genes are TRBV24-1 and TRBJ1-5; D is undetermined. The CDR3 length is 13 residues. CDR1 is KGHDR and CDR2 is SFDVKD in the germline V gene. Trimming took off 7 bases at V and 2 bases at J, with 8 bases between the two ends. CDR3: CATSRQGNQPQHF. For the CDR3, the DNA is TGTGCCACCAGCCGGCAGGGCAATCAGCCCCAGCATTTT.

This clonotype was counted a single time. V is TRBV19 and J is TRBJ2-3; 14 positions match TRBD2. This CDR3 spans 17 amino acids. Germline loops: CDR1 LNHDA, CDR2 SQIVND (reference sequence). The V segment lost 6 bases and the J segment 5 bases; nucleotides outside the gene matches: 10. In nucleotides, the CDR3 is TGTGCCAGTAGCACCCCACGACTAGCGGGGGGGCTAGATACGCAGTATTTT. It is translated as CASSTPRLAGGLDTQYF.

This chain uses TRBV10-1 with TRBJ1-2, with D maybe TRBD1 (5 bases). Trimming shortened V by 6 bases and J by 4 bases, and 9 bases separated the two germline ends. The CDR3 has 12 amino acids. Germline CDR1 reads WNHNN; CDR2 reads SYGVQD (reference sequence). This chain's CDR3 is CASSRDSYGYTF. The CDR3 DNA is TGCGCCAGCAGCCGCGACAGCTATGGCTACACCTTC.

This clonotype was seen many times. J is TRBJ2-4 and V is TRBV15; D may be TRBD1 or TRBD2 (5 bases each). The CDR3 loop spans 16 amino acids. V was trimmed by 0 bases and J by 8 bases, leaving 17 bases between them. Germline V gene sequence: CDR1 LNHNV, CDR2 YYDKDF (reference sequence). The DNA for the CDR3 is TGTGCCACCAGCAGAGATGGGGGATCTGGGTCGGACATTCAGTACTTC. Protein: CATSRDGGSGSDIQYF.

Concerning this clonotype: A read error may account for a junction end that differs from germline. The chain uses TRBV2 and TRBJ1-2; D gene uncertain. Germline CDR1 is SNHLY and CDR2 is FYNNEI. The CDR3 is made up of 13 amino acids. Here the CDR3 reads CASKPPSNYAYTF. CDR3 in DNA: TGTGCCAGCAAACCTCCTTCTAACTATGCCTACACCTTC.

This clonotype was counted between two and nine times. The chain is built from TRBV19 and TRBJ1-1; D gene uncertain. The CDR3 contains 13 residues. Germline V gives CDR1 LNHDA, CDR2 SQIVND (reference sequence). V was shortened by 3 bases and J by 1 base, with 6 bases between the two germline ends. CDR3 coding DNA: TGTGCCAGTAGTATGACATCGAACACTGAAGCTTTCTTT. Translation: CASSMTSNTEAFF.

The V gene is TRBV29-1, the J gene TRBJ2-7; 7 bases line up with TRBD1. Germline loops: CDR1 SQVTM, CDR2 ANQGSEA. Trimming removed 3 bases from V and 6 bases from J; junction bases left unmatched: 5. The CDR3 loop spans 12 amino acids. The CDR3 is CSVDRGFGEQYF. The CDR3, as DNA: TGCAGCGTTGACAGGGGGTTTGGCGAGCAGTACTTC.

The rearrangement links TRBV7-9 to TRBJ2-7; TRBD1 matches 9 bases. J was trimmed by 6 bases and V by 1 base; bases with no gene match: 4. This CDR3 comprises 14 residues. Germline CDR1 is SEHNR and CDR2 is FQNEAQ (reference sequence). CDR3 nucleotides: TGTGCCAGCAGCTTAGACAGGGGGCTGTCCGAGCAGTACTTC. Protein: CASSLDRGLSEQYF. The full variable domain, rest sourced from reference TRBV7-9 and TRBJ2-7, is DTGVSQNPRHKITKRGQNVTFRCDPISEHNRLYWYRQTLGQGPEFLTYFQNEAQLEKSRLLSDRFSAERPKGSFSTLEIQRTEQGDSAMYLCASSLDRGLSEQYFGPGTRLTVT.

A note on this clonotype: A single base separates this from a much larger clone, so it may be a read error. This rearrangement joins TRBV7-3 to TRBJ1-1; D is perhaps TRBD1 (5 bases). Trimming left V 4 bases short and J 8 bases short, with 20 bases between. Germline V gene lookup returns CDR1 SGHTA and CDR2 FQGTGA. The CDR3 has 15 amino acids. The CDR3 protein is CASSSGAGLYQEAFF. CDR3 DNA sequence: TGTGCCAGCAGCTCAGGTGCGGGACTGTATCAAGAAGCTTTCTTT. Complete variable domain (other parts from reference TRBV7-3 and TRBJ1-1): GAGVSQTPSNKVTEKGKYVELRCDPISGHTALYWYRQSLGQGPEFLIYFQGTGAADDSGLPNDRFFAVRPEGSVSTLKIQRTERGDSAVYLCASSSGAGLYQEAFFGQGTRLTVV.

This clonotype was detected ten times or more. The chain joins TRBV6-4 to TRBJ1-2; tentative D call: TRBD1 (6 bases). The length of the CDR3 is 12 residues. V dropped 2 bases and J dropped 8 bases, with 9 bases sitting between them. Germline CDR1 and CDR2: MRHNA and SNTAGT. This chain's CDR3 is CASSDGTYGYTF. The CDR3 nucleotides are TGTGCCAGCAGTGACGGGACATACGGCTACACCTTC.

This clonotype was seen repeatedly, ten times or more. J is TRBJ2-3 and V is TRBV2; 12 nucleotides match TRBD2. The CDR3 is 15 residues long. The V gene end was trimmed by 8 bases and the J gene end by 6 bases; junction bases not matched to a gene: 9. CDR1 and CDR2 from the germline V gene are SNHLY and FYNNEI. CDR3 residues: CASGRLAGERDTQYF. For the CDR3, the DNA is TGTGCCAGCGGGAGACTAGCGGGAGAAAGGGATACGCAGTATTTT.

On this clonotype: A much larger clonotype is one base distant, so this may be a read error. V and J are TRBV30 and TRBJ1-1, with a weak D call TRBD1 (5 bases). Looked up from germline, CDR1 is GTSNPN and CDR2 is SVGIG (reference sequence). The CDR3 is 13 residues long. Trimming removed 3 bases at V and 0 bases at J, with 8 bases between. The CDR3 reads CAWRVTVNTEAFF. CDR3 nucleotides: TGTGCCTGGAGAGTGACAGTGAACACTGAAGCTTTCTTT.

The chain employs TRBV25-1 and TRBJ2-1; D might be TRBD2 (7 bases). Deletions cut 6 bases from V and 8 bases from J, with 17 bases between. This CDR3 is built from 14 residues. Per germline, CDR1 MGHDK and CDR2 SYGVNS. The CDR3 protein is CASRGVGAGDEQFF. CDR3 nucleotide sequence: TGTGCCAGCAGAGGCGTGGGGGCGGGAGATGAGCAGTTCTTC.

This clonotype was recorded many times. This chain links TRBV7-6 with TRBJ2-7; 10 bases are a match to TRBD1. The CDR3 spans 15 residues. V lost 5 bases and J lost 3; bases outside the gene matches: 7. Per the germline V gene, CDR1 is SGHVS and CDR2 is FNYEAQ. The CDR3 nucleotides read TGTGCCAGCAGCGGAACCGGGACAGGGGACTACGAGCAGTACTTC. Translating it yields CASSGTGTGDYEQYF.

This clonotype was recorded at least ten times. The gene calls are TRBV27 and TRBJ2-7; D is unresolved. Between the trimmed V and J ends, which lost 10 bases and 2 bases, there was a span of 9 bases. Germline values: CDR1 MNHEY, CDR2 SMNVEV (reference sequence). This CDR3 has 11 residues. CDR3 sequence (DNA): TGTGCCACCGTTGACGCCTACGAGCAGTACTTC. Translation: CATVDAYEQYF.

The rearrangement uses TRBV9 and TRBJ1-2; possible D gene TRBD1, 5 bases. Germline loops: CDR1 SGDLS, CDR2 YYNGEE. The V and J ends lost 2 bases and 8 bases respectively, with 13 bases between them. The CDR3 runs to 13 residues. CDR3 nucleotides: TGTGCCAGCAGCGTGGGTGGGGCTCGGGGCTACACCTTC. It encodes CASSVGGARGYTF.

The CDR3: CASSQLGTSGQETQYF. The CDR3, as DNA: TGTGCCAGCAGCCAACTAGGAACTAGCGGCCAAGAGACCCAGTACTTC. This chain links TRBV14 with TRBJ2-5; TRBD2 matches 8 bases. Germline V lookup: CDR1 SGHDN, CDR2 FVKESK. The V segment lost 2 bases and the J segment 1 base; nucleotides outside the gene matches: 6. The CDR3 totals 16 residues.

The CDR3 loop reads CASSPGQVPEKLFF. The CDR3 DNA reads TGCGCCAGCAGCCCCGGACAGGTTCCCGAAAAACTGTTTTTT. The genes are TRBV4-1 and TRBJ1-4, with TRBD1 matching over 7 bases. CDR1 and CDR2 from the germline V gene are MGHRA and YSYEKL. The CDR3 contains 14 residues. Trimming removed 4 bases from V and 8 bases from J; junction bases left unmatched: 7.

The chain is built from TRBV11-3 and TRBJ2-2, with D tentatively TRBD2 (5 bases). Trimming shortened V by 5 bases and J by 9 bases, and 10 bases separated the two germline ends. Germline values: CDR1 SGHNT, CDR2 YENEEA. There are 12 residues in the CDR3. The CDR3 nucleotides are TGTGCCAGCAGCCAGTCGGGAAGGGAGCTGTTTTTT. This encodes CASSQSGRELFF.

This clonotype showed up just a few times. A single base separates this from a much larger clone, so it may be a read error. The rearrangement uses TRBV2 and TRBJ1-6; tentatively, D is TRBD1 (5 bases). V was clipped by 4 bases and J by 1 base, with 26 bases between them. The V gene's germline CDR1 is SNHLY and CDR2 FYNNEI. The CDR3 spans 21 residues. The CDR3 nucleotides read TGTGCCAGCAGTGGTGATCCCGGGACGGTGACCACCGAATCCTATAATTCACCCCTCCACTTT. Protein: CASSGDPGTVTTESYNSPLHF.

Comment on this clonotype: A clone one base away is much larger, so this may be a read error. The chain joins TRBV7-9 to TRBJ2-1; D possibly matches TRBD1 or TRBD2 (5 bases each). Germline-derived CDR1 and CDR2 are SEHNR and FQNEAQ (reference sequence). V was clipped by 2 bases and J by 4 bases, with 18 bases between them. This CDR3 spans 17 amino acids. The CDR3 nucleotides are TGTGCCAGCAGCTTATTCGAGGGCAGGGCCCAATACAATGAGCAGTTCTTC. As protein: CASSLFEGRAQYNEQFF.

This clonotype was picked up many times. The chain uses TRBV7-9 and TRBJ1-1; a possible D gene is TRBD1 (5 bases). Looked up from germline, CDR1 is SEHNR and CDR2 is FQNEAQ (reference sequence). Deletions cut 5 bases from V and 10 bases from J, with 20 bases between. This CDR3 comprises 14 residues. The CDR3 loop is CASSPRDGALGAFF. For the CDR3, the DNA is TGTGCCAGCAGCCCGCGGGACGGAGCGTTAGGAGCTTTCTTT.

This clonotype was picked up many times. The gene calls are TRBV3-1 and TRBJ1-6; 10 nucleotides agree with TRBD1. V was clipped by 2 bases and J by 7 bases; unmatched bases: 8. The CDR3 covers 17 residues. CDR1 and CDR2 (germline): LGHDT, YNNKEL (reference sequence). The CDR3 DNA sequence: TGTGCCAGCAGCCAATGGGGACAGGGGTCTTCGAATTCACCCCTCCACTTT. Residues: CASSQWGQGSSNSPLHF.